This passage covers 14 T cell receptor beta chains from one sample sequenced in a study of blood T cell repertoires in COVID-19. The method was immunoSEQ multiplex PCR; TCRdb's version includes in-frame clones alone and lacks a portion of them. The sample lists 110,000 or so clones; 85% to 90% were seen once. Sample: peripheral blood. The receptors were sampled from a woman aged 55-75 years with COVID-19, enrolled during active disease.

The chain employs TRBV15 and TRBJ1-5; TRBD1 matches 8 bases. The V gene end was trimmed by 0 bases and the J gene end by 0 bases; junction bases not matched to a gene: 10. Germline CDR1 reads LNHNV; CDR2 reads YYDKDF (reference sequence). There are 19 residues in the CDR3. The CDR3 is CATSRETWDRRHSNQPQHF. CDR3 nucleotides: TGTGCCACCAGCAGAGAAACCTGGGACAGGCGACATAGCAATCAGCCCCAGCATTTT. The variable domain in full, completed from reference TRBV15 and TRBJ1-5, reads DAMVIQNPRYQVTQFGKPVTLSCSQTLNHNVMYWYQQKSSQAPKLLFHYYDKDFNNEADTPDNFQSRRPNTSFCFLDIRSPGLGDTAMYLCATSRETWDRRHSNQPQHFGDGTRLSIL.

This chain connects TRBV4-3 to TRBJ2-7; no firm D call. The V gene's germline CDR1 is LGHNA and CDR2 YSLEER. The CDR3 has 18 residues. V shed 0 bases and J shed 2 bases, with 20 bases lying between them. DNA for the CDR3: TGCGCCAGCAGCCAAGAGGTCGGCCTGGGCCAAATCACCTACGAGCAGTACTTC. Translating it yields CASSQEVGLGQITYEQYF.

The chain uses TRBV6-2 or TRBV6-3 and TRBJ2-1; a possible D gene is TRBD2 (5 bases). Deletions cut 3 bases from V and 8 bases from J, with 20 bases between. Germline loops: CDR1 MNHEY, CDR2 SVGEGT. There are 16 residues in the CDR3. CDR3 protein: CASSYGHLAPRDEQFF. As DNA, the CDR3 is TGTGCCAGCAGTTATGGGCATCTAGCCCCGCGGGATGAGCAGTTCTTC.

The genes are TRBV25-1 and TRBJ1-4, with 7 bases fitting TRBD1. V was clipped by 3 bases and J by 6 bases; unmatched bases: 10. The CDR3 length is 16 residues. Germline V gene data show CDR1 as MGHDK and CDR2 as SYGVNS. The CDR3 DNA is TGTGCCAGCAGTGATTTGACAGGGCTGGGAGATGAAAAACTGTTTTTT. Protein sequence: CASSDLTGLGDEKLFF.

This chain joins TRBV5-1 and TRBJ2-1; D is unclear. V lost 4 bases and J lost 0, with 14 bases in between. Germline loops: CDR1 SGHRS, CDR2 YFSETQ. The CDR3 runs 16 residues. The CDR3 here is CASSSDSWSSYNEQFF. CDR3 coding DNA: TGCGCCAGCAGCAGTGATAGCTGGAGCTCCTACAATGAGCAGTTCTTC.

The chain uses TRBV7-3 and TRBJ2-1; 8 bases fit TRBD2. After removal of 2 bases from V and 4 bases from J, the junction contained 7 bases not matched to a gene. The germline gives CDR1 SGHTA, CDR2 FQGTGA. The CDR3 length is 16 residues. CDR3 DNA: TGTGCCAGCAGCTTATCGCGGGGGGCCCGATACAATGAGCAGTTCTTC. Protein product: CASSLSRGARYNEQFF.

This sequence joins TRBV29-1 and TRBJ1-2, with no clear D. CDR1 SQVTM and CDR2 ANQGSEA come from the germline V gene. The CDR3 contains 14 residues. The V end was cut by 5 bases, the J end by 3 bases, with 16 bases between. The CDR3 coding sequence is TGCAGCGTTTTTGCAGGAGCGGCATACTATGGCTACACCTTC. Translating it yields CSVFAGAAYYGYTF.

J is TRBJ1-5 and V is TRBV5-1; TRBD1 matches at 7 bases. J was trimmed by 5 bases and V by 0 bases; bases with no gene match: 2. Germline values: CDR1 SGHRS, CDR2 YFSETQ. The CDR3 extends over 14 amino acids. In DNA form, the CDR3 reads TGCGCCAGCAGCTTGGATACAGGGGATCAGCCCCAGCATTTT. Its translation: CASSLDTGDQPQHF.

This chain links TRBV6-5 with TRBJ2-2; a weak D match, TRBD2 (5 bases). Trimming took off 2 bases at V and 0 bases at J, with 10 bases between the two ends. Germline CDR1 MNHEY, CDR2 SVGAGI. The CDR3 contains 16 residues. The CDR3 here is CASSYGSGPNTGELFF. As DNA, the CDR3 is TGTGCCAGCAGTTACGGAAGCGGCCCGAACACCGGGGAGCTGTTTTTT.

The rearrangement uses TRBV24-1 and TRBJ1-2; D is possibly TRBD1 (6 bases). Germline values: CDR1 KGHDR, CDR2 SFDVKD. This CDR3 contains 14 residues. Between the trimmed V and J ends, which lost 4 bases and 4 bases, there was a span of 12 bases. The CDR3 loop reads CATSDPDRTYGYTF. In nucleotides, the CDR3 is TGTGCCACCAGTGACCCGGACAGAACCTATGGCTACACCTTC.

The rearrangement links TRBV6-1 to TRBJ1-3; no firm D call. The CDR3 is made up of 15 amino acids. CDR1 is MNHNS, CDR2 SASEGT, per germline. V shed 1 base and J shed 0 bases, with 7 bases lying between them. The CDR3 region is CASSEGRSSGNTIYF. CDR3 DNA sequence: TGTGCCAGCAGTGAAGGGAGGTCCTCTGGAAACACCATATATTTT.

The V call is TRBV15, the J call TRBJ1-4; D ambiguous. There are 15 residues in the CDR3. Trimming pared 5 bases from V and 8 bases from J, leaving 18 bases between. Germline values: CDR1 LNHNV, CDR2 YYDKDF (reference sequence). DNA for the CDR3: TGTGCCACCAGCGCCGGGGAAGGCTTAAGGGAAAAACTGTTTTTT. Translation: CATSAGEGLREKLFF.

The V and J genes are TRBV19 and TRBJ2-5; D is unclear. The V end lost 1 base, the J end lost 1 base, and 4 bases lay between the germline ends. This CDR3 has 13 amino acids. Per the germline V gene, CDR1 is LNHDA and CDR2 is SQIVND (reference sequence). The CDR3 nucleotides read TGTGCCAGTAGTATAGCCGGCCAAGAGACCCAGTACTTC. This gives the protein CASSIAGQETQYF.

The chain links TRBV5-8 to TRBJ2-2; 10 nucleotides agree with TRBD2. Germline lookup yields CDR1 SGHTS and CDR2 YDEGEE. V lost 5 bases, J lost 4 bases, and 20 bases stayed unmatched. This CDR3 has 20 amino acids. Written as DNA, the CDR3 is TGTGCCAGCAGACCTCTCACTATCGGACTAGCGGACGGGGGCACCGGGGAGCTGTTTTTT. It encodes CASRPLTIGLADGGTGELFF. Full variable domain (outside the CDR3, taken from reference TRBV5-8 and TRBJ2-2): EAGVTQSPTHLIKTRGQQATLRCSPISGHTSVYWYQQALGLGLQFLLWYDEGEERNRGNFPPRFSGRQFPNYSSELNVNALELEDSALYLCASRPLTIGLADGGTGELFFGEGSRLTVL.